This TCR beta chain comes out of a study of naive and memory T cell subsets. An equimolar mix of two oligonucleotides served as the beta constant-region primer for TRBC1 and TRBC2. Using its own MiXCR run on the UMI-ligation and nested PCR reads, TCRdb lists one record per CDR3 protein. Found here are under 35,000 distinct CDR3 sequences, roughly 10% of them singletons; the top ten hold over 15%. This clonotype is deemed medium-sized. No antigen is known for it. V gave up 4 bases and J gave up 5 bases, with 17 bases separating them. Germline-derived CDR1 and CDR2 are SGHDN and FVKESK. The CDR3 is 15 residues long. General study findings and limits: Gini index rose across naive, CM, EM and EMRA in CD4 and CD8.

This receptor was obtained from a human donor in good health. V usage is TRBV14 and J usage is TRBJ2-5; perhaps TRBD1 as D (6 bases). What was sequenced was effector memory CD4+ T cells from blood. Subset of the sample: effector memory, CD45RA- CD27-. The CDR3 protein is CASSPGHQGIETQYF. In DNA form, the CDR3 reads TGTGCCAGCAGCCCCGGACACCAGGGGATCGAGACCCAGTACTTC.